This T cell receptor (beta chain) was recovered during a study of OX40 agonist ivuxolimab in advanced cancers. Study as a whole: In this trial design, patients received ivuxolimab intravenously at 0.01 to 10 mg/kg every 2 weeks. Overall study results and limits: CD4+ and CD8+ blood T cells expanded clonally by week 6 at 0.1 to 3.0 mg/kg.

The ends were cut back, 10 bases at V and 3 bases at J, with 18 bases in the middle. The CDR3 length is 14 residues. Germline values: CDR1 MNHNY, CDR2 SVGAGI (reference sequence). As for this clone: Its target is not known.

Data came from immunoSEQ multiplex PCR; TCRdb stores just in-frame clones and leaves some out. The sample has roughly 110,000 clones; approximately 90% are singletons. This TCR was recovered from an adult with an advanced solid tumor such as melanoma, head and neck, liver or kidney cancer. This rearrangement joins TRBV6-6 to TRBJ1-2; D is unclear. Sequencing used CD4+ or CD8+ T cells sorted from blood, obtained in a trial of the OX40 agonist ivuxolimab. CDR3 bases: TGTGCCATTTTTGACACCTCCTTGGACTATGGCTACACCTTC. It is translated as CAIFDTSLDYGYTF.